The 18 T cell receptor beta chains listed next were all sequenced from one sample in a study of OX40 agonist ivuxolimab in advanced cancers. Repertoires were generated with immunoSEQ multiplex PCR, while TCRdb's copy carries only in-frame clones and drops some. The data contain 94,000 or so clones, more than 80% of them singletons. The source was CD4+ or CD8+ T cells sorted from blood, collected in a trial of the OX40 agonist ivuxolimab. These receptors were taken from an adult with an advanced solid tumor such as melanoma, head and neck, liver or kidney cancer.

The CDR3 nucleotides read TGTGCCAGCAGCTTAGACCCTAGCTCCTACAATGAGCAGTTCTTC. This translates into CASSLDPSSYNEQFF. The chain couples TRBV7-2 to TRBJ2-1; no reliable D call. CDR3 length equals 15 residues. In germline, CDR1 is SGHTA, CDR2 FQGNSA. V shed 1 base and J shed 0 bases, with 7 bases lying between them.

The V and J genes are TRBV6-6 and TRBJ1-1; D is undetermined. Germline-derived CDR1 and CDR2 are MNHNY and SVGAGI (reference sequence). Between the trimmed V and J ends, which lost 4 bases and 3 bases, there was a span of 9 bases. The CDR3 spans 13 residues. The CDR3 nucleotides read TGTGCCAGCAGTTTCTCTCCCGACACTGAAGCTTTCTTT. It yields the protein CASSFSPDTEAFF.

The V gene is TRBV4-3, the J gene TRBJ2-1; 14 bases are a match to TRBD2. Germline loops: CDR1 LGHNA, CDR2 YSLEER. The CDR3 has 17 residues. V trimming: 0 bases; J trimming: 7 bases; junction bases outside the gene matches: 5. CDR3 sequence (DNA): TGCGCCAGCAGCCAAGAGCCTGGGACTAGCGGGGGTAATGAGCAGTTCTTC. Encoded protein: CASSQEPGTSGGNEQFF.

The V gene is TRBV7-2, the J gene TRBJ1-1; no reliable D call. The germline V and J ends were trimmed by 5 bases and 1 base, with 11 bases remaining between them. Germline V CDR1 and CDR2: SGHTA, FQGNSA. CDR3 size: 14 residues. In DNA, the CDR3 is TGTGCCAGCAGCGTGAGATCACCGAACACTGAAGCTTTCTTT. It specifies CASSVRSPNTEAFF.

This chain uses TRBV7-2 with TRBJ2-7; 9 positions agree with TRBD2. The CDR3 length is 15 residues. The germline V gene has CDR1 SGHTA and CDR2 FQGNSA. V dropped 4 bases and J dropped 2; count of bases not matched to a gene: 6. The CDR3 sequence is CASSSLIAGAYEQYF. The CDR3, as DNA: TGTGCCAGCAGCTCTCTTATAGCGGGGGCCTACGAGCAGTACTTC.

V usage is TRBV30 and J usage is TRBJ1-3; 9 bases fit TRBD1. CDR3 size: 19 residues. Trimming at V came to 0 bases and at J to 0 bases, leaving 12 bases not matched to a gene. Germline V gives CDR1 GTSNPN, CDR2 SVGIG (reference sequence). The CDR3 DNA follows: TGTGCCTGGAGTGTCGAATTAACCGGGACAGGGAGCTCTGGAAACACCATATATTTT. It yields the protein CAWSVELTGTGSSGNTIYF.

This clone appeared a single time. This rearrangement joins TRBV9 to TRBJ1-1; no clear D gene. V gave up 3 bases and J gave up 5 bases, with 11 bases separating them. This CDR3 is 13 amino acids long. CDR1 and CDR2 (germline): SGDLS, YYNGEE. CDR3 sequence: CASSARQDTEAFF. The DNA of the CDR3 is TGTGCCAGCAGCGCCCGCCAGGATACTGAAGCTTTCTTT.

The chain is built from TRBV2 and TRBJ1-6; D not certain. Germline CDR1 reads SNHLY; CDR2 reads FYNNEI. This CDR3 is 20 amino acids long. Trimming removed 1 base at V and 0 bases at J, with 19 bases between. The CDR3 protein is CASSEGSFWGLSSYNSPLHF. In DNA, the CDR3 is TGTGCCAGCAGTGAAGGGTCCTTCTGGGGTCTGAGCTCCTATAATTCACCCCTCCACTTT.

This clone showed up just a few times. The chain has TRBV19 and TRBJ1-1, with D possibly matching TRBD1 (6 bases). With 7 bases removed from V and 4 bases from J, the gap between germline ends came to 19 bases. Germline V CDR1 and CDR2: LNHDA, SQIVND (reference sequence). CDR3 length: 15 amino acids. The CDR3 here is CASMGGRLRATEAFF. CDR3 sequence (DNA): TGTGCCAGTATGGGGGGGCGATTGCGGGCCACTGAAGCTTTCTTT.

The CDR3 DNA sequence: TGCGCCTGTTCCAAAGCGGGAGCTCTAGGGGAGACCCAGTACTTC. Translated, it gives CACSKAGALGETQYF. The chain employs TRBV10-2 and TRBJ2-5; 8 nucleotides align to TRBD2. Germline V CDR1 and CDR2: WSHSY, SAAADI. Germline trimming cut 11 bases from V and 5 bases from J; bases unmatched to any gene: 16. The CDR3 contains 15 residues.

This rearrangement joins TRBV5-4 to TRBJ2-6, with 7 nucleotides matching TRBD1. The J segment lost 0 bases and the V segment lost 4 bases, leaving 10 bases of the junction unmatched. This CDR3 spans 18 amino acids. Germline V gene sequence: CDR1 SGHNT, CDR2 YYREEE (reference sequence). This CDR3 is CASSVGQRIASGANVLTF. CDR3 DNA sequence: TGTGCCAGCAGCGTGGGACAGCGGATAGCCTCTGGGGCCAACGTCCTGACTTTC. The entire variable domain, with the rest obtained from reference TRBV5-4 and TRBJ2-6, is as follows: ETGVTQSPTHLIKTRGQQVTLRCSSQSGHNTVSWYQQALGQGPQFIFQYYREEENGRGNFPPRFSGLQFPNYSSELNVNALELDDSALYLCASSVGQRIASGANVLTFGAGSRLTVL.

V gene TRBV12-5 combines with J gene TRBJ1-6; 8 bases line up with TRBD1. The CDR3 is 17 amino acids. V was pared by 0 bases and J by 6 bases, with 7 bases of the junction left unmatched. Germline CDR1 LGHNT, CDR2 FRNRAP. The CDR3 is CASGLVLGQGLNSPLHF. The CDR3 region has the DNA TGTGCTAGTGGTTTGGTACTCGGACAGGGACTTAATTCACCCCTCCACTTT. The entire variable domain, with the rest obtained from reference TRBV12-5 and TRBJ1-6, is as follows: DARVTQTPRHKVTEMGQEVTMRCQPILGHNTVFWYRQTMMQGLELLAYFRNRAPLDDSGMPKDRFSAEMPDATLATLKIQPSEPRDSAVYFCASGLVLGQGLNSPLHFGNGTRLTVT.

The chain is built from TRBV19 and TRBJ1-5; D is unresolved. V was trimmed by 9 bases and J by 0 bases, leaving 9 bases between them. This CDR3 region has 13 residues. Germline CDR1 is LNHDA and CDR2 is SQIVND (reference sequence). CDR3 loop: CASDTFSNQPQHF. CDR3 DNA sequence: TGTGCCAGCGACACCTTTAGCAATCAGCCCCAGCATTTT. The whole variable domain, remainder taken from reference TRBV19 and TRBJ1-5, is DGGITQSPKYLFRKEGQNVTLSCEQNLNHDAMYWYRQDPGQGLRLIYYSQIVNDFQKGDIAEGYSVSREKKESFPLTVTSAQKNPTAFYLCASDTFSNQPQHFGDGTRLSIL.

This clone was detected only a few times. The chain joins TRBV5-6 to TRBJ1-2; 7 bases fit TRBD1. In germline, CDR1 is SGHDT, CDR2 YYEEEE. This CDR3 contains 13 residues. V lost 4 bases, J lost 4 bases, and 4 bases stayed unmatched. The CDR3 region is CASSQDRTYGYTF. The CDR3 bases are TGTGCCAGCAGCCAGGACAGGACCTATGGCTACACCTTC. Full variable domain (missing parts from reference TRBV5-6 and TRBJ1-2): DAGVTQSPTHLIKTRGQQVTLRCSPKSGHDTVSWYQQALGQGPQFIFQYYEEEERQRGNFPDRFSGHQFPNYSSELNVNALLLGDSALYLCASSQDRTYGYTFGSGTRLTVV.

CDR3 nucleotides: TGTGCCAGCTCACCACAGGCCCCGGGACAGGGGGCGATTCAGCCCCAGCATTTT. Protein product: CASSPQAPGQGAIQPQHF. The rearrangement links TRBV18 to TRBJ1-5; TRBD1 matches 12 bases. There are 18 residues in the CDR3. J lost 6 bases, V lost 1 base, and 10 bases had no gene match. The germline CDR1 and CDR2 sequences are KGHSH and LQKENI. Complete variable domain (other parts from reference TRBV18 and TRBJ1-5): NAGVMQNPRHLVRRRGQEARLRCSPMKGHSHVYWYRQLPEEGLKFMVYLQKENIIDESGMPKERFSAEFPKEGPSILRIQQVVRGDSAAYFCASSPQAPGQGAIQPQHFGDGTRLSIL.

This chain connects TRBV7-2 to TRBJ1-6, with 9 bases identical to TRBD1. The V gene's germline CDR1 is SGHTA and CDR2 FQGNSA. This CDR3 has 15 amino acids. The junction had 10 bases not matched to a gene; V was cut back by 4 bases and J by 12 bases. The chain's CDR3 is CASSSSGTGLLPLHF. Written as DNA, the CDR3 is TGTGCCAGCAGCTCATCCGGGACAGGGTTGCTACCCCTCCACTTT.

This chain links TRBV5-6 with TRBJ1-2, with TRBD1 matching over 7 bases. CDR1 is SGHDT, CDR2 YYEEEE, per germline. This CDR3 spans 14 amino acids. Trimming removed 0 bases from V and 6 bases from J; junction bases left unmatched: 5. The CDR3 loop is CASSLGNRGDGYTF. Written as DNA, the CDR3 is TGTGCCAGCAGCTTGGGGAACAGGGGCGATGGCTACACCTTC.

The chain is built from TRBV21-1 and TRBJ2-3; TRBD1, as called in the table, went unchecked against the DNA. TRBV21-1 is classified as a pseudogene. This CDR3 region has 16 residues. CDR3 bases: TGTGCCAGCAGCCTCCGACAGGGAATGGGCACGGATACGCAGTATTTT. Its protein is CASSLRQGMGTDTQYF.